This T cell receptor beta chain was retrieved from a study of blood T cell repertoires in COVID-19 (dated by TCRdb to 2019 to 2021). Background for the entire study: Collaborator samples came from the United States, Italy and Spain and covered acute and convalescent phases of COVID-19. The material from the prospective study consisted of cDNA or gDNA derived from T cells, B-cell-depleted T cells, or PBMCs. The dataset comprised deeply sampled blood TCRbeta repertoires from subjects exposed to, actively infected with, or recovered from COVID-19. The repertoires were made available in a free public database intended to serve as a resource for research on the immune response to SARS-CoV-2. Samples came from the ongoing ImmuneRACE study (first 160 participants) plus 1,254 subjects from 6 global collaborators. Nearly every sample came with metadata listing a de-identified subject ID, COVID-19 status, age in years and sex. Where HLA class I and class II types were available, the types were taken from metadata supplied by the sample provider, not from assay-based typing.

At one collaborating source in Seattle, patients were enrolled during active infection and were followed longitudinally through the course of disease. The collaborating institutions used their own protocols to collect whole blood in K2EDTA tubes. For TCRbeta analysis, collaborators shipped samples as frozen whole blood, isolated PBMCs, or DNA extracted from either of those sample types. Broader findings and caveats from the paper: How much clinical and demographic metadata was included differed by source and by participant, and the metadata was provided uncurated.

This clone was counted once. The specificity of this receptor is unknown. No quality values exist for individual bases; no much larger clone is one base distant. TCRbeta CDR3 regions were amplified from genomic DNA using the immunoSEQ Assay, a bias-controlled multiplex PCR. Per the source publication's procedure: The number of nucleated cells in each sample was estimated by amplification of reference gene primers within the assay. To quantify the absolute abundance of each unique TCRbeta CDR3 rearrangement, sequence reads were collapsed and filtered. For each sample, productive Simpson clonality was calculated as the square root of Simpson's diversity index over productive rearrangements. In its TCRdb copy, this immuneACCESS table keeps in-frame sequences only and misses some clones. Where compared with another copy, unresolved V genes explain less than half of these, and the others have no known cause. The V and J calls and the clone size are those of that table, but D and trimming were determined from the DNA. This sample lists roughly 200,000 clones; approximately 78% were detected once. The top ten hold less than 9.5% of the sample.

This receptor was taken from a woman older than 75 with COVID-19, enrolled during active disease. The sequenced sample was peripheral blood.

The CDR3 in this case is CASSSRTGANVLTF. The sequence in DNA is TGTGCCAGCAGCTCTCGTACTGGGGCCAACGTCCTGACTTTC. The chain uses TRBV7-3 and TRBJ2-6; the D segment cannot be called with confidence. CDR1 SGHTA and CDR2 FQGTGA are derived from the germline V gene. V is clipped by 4 bases and J by 2 bases, and the sequence between their germline boundaries is 6 bases long. From the cysteine through the phenylalanine, the CDR3 covers 14 amino acids. The only DNA kept is the CDR3, 42 bases in frame from the first base.